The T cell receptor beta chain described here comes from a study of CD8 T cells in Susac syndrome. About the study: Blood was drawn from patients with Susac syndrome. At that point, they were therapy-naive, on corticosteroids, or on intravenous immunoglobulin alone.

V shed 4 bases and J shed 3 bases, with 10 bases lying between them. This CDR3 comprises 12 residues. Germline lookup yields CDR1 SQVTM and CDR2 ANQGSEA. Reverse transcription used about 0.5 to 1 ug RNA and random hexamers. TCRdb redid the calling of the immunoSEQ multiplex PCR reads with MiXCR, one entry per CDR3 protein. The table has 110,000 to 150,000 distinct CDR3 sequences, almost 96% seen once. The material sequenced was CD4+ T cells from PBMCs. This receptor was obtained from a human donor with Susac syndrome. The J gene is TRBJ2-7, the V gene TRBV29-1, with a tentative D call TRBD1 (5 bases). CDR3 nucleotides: TGCAGCGTTGTTGGGCAGGGCTACGAGCAGTACTTC. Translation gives CSVVGQGYEQYF.